The source of this T cell receptor beta chain is a study of blood T cell repertoires in COVID-19. Whole-study context: Whether acute or convalescent, the COVID-19 samples came from the United States, Italy and Spain. From T cells, B-cell-depleted T cells, or PBMCs came the material, which was cDNA or gDNA.

Authors' methods: Using reference gene primer amplification, nucleated cell counts were estimated. TCRdb's table, derived via immunoSEQ multiplex PCR, lists solely in-frame clones and lacks some. D and trimming were read from the DNA, whereas the V and J calls and clone size are those reported in that table. The sample holds about 120,000 clones, approximately 90% seen once. The clonotype comes from a man aged 40-49 years with acute or convalescent COVID-19. The source material was peripheral blood.

The CDR3, as DNA: TGTGCCAGCAGTGGCCGGGACAGGGGATCCTACGAGCAGTACTTC. Translating gives CASSGRDRGSYEQYF. The chain combines TRBV28 with TRBJ2-7; TRBD1 aligns across 10 bases. In germline, CDR1 is MDHEN, CDR2 SYDVKM. The CDR3 is 15 amino acids. The ends lost 5 bases at V and 1 base at J; junction bases unmatched: 5.